The sample holds one count of the clone carrying this T cell receptor (beta chain). The CDR3 is 13 amino acids. Trimming stripped 8 bases from V and 1 base from J, with 12 bases between. The V gene's germline CDR1 is MNHEY and CDR2 SMNVEV (reference sequence). This specimen comes from a study of blood T cell repertoires in COVID-19. As for the study in general: Sample material is recorded as cDNA or gDNA derived from T cells, B-cell-depleted T cells, or PBMCs.

In the original workflow: Reference gene primers were amplified, and this amplification served to estimate nucleated cell counts. The protocol was immunoSEQ multiplex PCR, while the TCRdb copy is restricted to in-frame clones and leaves out a portion. The V and J calls and clone size were taken over from that table, and D and trimming were inferred from the DNA. The repertoire holds under 450,000 clones, with 81% as singletons. The clonotype comes from a human donor with acute or convalescent COVID-19. The donor label of this sample is uncertain. This chain uses TRBV27 with TRBJ2-7; D uncertain. The sequenced material came from peripheral blood. CDR3 in DNA: TGTGCCAGCGCAGGCTCAGAGTCCTACGAGCAGTACTTC. This encodes CASAGSESYEQYF.